This TCR beta chain was identified during a study of blood T cell repertoires in COVID-19. On the study more broadly: Acute and convalescent COVID-19 samples came from the United States, Italy and Spain. Nucleic acid was either cDNA or gDNA, and it came from T cells, B-cell-depleted T cells, or PBMCs.

In germline, CDR1 is SGHTS, CDR2 YDEGEE. Trimming cost V 10 bases and J 1 base, with 35 bases left between them. The CDR3 is 20 amino acids. In the original workflow: For nucleated cells, counts were estimated from reference gene primer amplification. Clones were read by immunoSEQ multiplex PCR, and TCRdb kept only the in-frame ones, dropping some. V and J calls and clone size follow that table, whereas D and trimming were derived from the DNA. The table shows about 47,000 clones, with about 83% occurring only once. This chain links TRBV5-8 with TRBJ1-2; the D gene is possibly TRBD1 (6 bases). The sample consisted of peripheral blood. The TCR originated in a man between 65 and 85 years old with active COVID-19. The CDR3 nucleotides are TGTGCCCCCGCTCACGGGGCAGGGGACCTCATGAGGGTAGGTAACTATGGCTACACCTTC. It is translated as CAPAHGAGDLMRVGNYGYTF.